This T cell receptor beta chain was recovered during a study of T cell responses to AZD1222 COVID-19 vaccine. Germline V gene data show CDR1 as SGHTA and CDR2 as FQGTGA. Trimming took 2 bases from V and 7 from J, leaving 9 bases between them. The CDR3 has 13 amino acids. Produced via immunoSEQ multiplex PCR; TCRdb's table is partial and in-frame only. The sample has about 130,000 clones; 90% are singletons. Study-level points and caveats: CD4 TCRs covered the whole spike, strongest at regions 160-218 and 743-854. No day 14 peak samples; only post-peak repertoires were characterized.

This clone is labeled as medium-sized. The antigen remains unidentified. Different DNA sequences within this sample yield the same CDR3. The J gene is TRBJ2-1, the V gene TRBV7-3; no clear D. This specimen consisted of peripheral blood, obtained on day 0 of AZD1222 vaccination. This clonotype was obtained from an adult in good health. This CDR3 reads CASSLGTVNEQFF. Here the CDR3 DNA reads TGTGCCAGCAGCTTAGGCACCGTAAATGAGCAGTTCTTC.